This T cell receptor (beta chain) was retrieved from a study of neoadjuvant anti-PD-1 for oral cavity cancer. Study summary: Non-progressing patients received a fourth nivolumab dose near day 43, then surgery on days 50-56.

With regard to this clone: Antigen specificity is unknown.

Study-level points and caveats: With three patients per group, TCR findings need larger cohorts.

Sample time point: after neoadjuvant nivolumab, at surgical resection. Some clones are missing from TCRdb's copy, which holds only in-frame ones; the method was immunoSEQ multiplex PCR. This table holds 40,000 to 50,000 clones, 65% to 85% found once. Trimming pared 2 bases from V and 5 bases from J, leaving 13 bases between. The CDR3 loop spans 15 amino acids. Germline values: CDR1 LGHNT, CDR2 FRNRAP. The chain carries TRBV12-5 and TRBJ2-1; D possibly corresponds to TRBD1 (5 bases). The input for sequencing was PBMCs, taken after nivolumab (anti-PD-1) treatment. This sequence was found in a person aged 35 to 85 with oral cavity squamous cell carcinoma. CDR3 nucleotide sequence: TGTGCTAGTGGTTTGTCCCAGGGCAGGGACAATGAGCAGTTCTTC. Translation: CASGLSQGRDNEQFF.